This TCR beta chain was captured by sequencing in a study of cytotoxic CD8 clonotypes in ibrutinib-treated CLL. Study at large: The group held 11 relapsed/refractory and 15 treatment-naive patients, with fewer than 18 IGHV unmutated.

CDR1 ENHRY and CDR2 SYGVKD come from the germline V gene. Trimming shortened V by 9 bases and J by 3 bases, and 8 bases separated the two germline ends. The CDR3 is made up of 11 amino acids. TCRdb's copy holds only in-frame clones and misses some; the assay was immunoSEQ multiplex PCR. The data contain roughly 150,000 clones, more than 75% of them singletons. This clone appeared a single time. Its antigen is not identified. Notes on the study in general: Public clonotypes were seen rarely and were contracted or stable on treatment. Clonality measured at baseline exceeded age-matched healthy donors, tracking circulating CD8+ T-cell counts.

The chain recombines TRBV10-3 with TRBJ2-5, with no clear D. The source was PBMCs, collected after 12 months of ibrutinib treatment. This receptor was obtained from a human donor with chronic lymphocytic leukemia. CDR3 region: CAIGREETQYF. Written as DNA, the CDR3 is TGTGCCATTGGACGAGAAGAGACCCAGTACTTC.